This T cell receptor beta chain was documented in a study of T cells in Graves' hyperthyroidism and ophthalmopathy. Ophthalmopathy patients had Clinical Activity Score at least 3, NOSPECS grade at least 4, duration under 3 months. Source material for PBMCs was 10 ml fresh peripheral blood. Concerning this clonotype: Its matching antigen is unknown.

Amplified TCR beta CDR3 regions came from RNA transcripts. The HTBI primer set drove a first-round RT-PCR of the TCR CDR3. One entry per CDR3 protein results from TCRdb running MiXCR on the multiplex PCR reads. The table lists over 500,000 distinct CDR3 sequences, more than 15% of them singletons, with about 29% in the top ten. General study findings and limits: The majority of expanded thyroid clonotypes above 0.001 also appeared in blood.

This receptor was identified in a woman in her twenties or thirties with Graves' ophthalmopathy. The specimen was blood.

The CDR3 region has the DNA TGTGCCCGAGGGGGTCTAGCGGGAGGACAAGAGACCCAGTACTTC. Residues: CARGGLAGGQETQYF. This sequence joins TRBV30 and TRBJ2-5; 11 nucleotides agree with TRBD2. The CDR3 is 15 amino acids. Per the germline V gene, CDR1 is GTSNPN and CDR2 is SVGIG (reference sequence). V shed 8 bases and J 2 bases; nucleotides not matched to a gene: 10. The full variable domain, completed using reference TRBV30 and TRBJ2-5, is SQTIHQWPATLVQPVGSPLSLECTVEGTSNPNLYWYRQAAGRGLQLLFYSVGIGQISSEVPQNLSASRPQDRQFILSSKKLLLSDSGFYLCARGGLAGGQETQYFGPGTRLLVL.